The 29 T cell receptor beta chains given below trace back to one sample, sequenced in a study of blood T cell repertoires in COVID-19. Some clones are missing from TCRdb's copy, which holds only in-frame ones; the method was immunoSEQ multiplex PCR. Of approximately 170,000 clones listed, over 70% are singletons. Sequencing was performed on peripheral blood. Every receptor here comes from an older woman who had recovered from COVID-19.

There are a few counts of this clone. In nucleotides, the CDR3 is TGCGCCAGCAGTATGCAGGGAATGGCCGGGGAGCTGTTTTTT. Amino acids: CASSMQGMAGELFF. J is TRBJ2-2 and V is TRBV5-1, with D possibly being TRBD1 (5 bases). V lost 5 bases and J 6 bases, leaving 14 bases between the germline ends. The CDR3 sequence is 14 residues long. CDR1 SGHRS and CDR2 YFSETQ come from the germline V gene.

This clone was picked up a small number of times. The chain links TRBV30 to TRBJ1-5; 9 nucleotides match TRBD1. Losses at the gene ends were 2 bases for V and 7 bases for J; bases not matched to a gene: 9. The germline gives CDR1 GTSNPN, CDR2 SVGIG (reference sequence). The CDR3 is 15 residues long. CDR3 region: CAWSPGTGFFQPQHF. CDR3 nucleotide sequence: TGTGCCTGGAGTCCAGGGACAGGGTTTTTCCAGCCCCAGCATTTT.

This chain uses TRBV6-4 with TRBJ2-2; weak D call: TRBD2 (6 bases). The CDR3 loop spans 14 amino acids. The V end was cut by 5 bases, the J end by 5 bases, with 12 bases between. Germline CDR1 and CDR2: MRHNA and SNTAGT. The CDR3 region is CASSPDGTTGELFF. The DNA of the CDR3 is TGTGCCAGCAGTCCGGACGGGACTACCGGGGAGCTGTTTTTT.

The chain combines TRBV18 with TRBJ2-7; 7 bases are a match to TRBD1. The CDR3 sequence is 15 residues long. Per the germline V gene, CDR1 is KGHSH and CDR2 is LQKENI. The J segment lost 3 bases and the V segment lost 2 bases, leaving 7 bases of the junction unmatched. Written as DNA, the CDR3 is TGTGCCAGCTCACCAGGGGCGGCAGGGGGCTACGAGCAGTACTTC. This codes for CASSPGAAGGYEQYF.

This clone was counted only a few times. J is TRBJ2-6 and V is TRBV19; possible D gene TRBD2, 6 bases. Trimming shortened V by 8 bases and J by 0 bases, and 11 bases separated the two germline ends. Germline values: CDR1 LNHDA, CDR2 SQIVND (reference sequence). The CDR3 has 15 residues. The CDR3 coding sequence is TGTGCCAGTGCGGGACCGTACTCTGGGGCCAACGTCCTGACTTTC. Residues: CASAGPYSGANVLTF. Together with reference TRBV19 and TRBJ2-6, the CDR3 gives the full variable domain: DGGITQSPKYLFRKEGQNVTLSCEQNLNHDAMYWYRQDPGQGLRLIYYSQIVNDFQKGDIAEGYSVSREKKESFPLTVTSAQKNPTAFYLCASAGPYSGANVLTFGAGSRLTVL.

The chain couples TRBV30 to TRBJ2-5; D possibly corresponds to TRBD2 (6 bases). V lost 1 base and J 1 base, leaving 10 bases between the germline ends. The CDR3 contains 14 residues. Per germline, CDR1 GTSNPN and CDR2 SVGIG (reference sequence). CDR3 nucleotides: TGTGCCTGGAGTGACAACGGGGGCCAAGAGACCCAGTACTTC. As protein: CAWSDNGGQETQYF.

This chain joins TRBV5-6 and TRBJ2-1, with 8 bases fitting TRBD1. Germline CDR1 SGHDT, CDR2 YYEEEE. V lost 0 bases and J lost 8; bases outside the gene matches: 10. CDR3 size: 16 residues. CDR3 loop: CASSLVGPGGGDEQFF. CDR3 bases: TGTGCCAGCAGCTTGGTAGGGCCAGGGGGCGGGGATGAGCAGTTCTTC.

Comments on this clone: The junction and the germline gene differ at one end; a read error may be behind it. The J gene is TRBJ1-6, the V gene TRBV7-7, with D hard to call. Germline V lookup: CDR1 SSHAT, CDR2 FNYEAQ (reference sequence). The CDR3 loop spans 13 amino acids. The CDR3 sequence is CASSFTRESPLHF. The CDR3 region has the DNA TGTGCTAGCAGCTTCACTAGGGAATCACCCCTCCACTTT. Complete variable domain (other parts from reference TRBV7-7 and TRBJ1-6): GAGVSQSPRYKVTKRGQDVTLRCDPISSHATLYWYQQALGQGPEFLTYFNYEAQPDKSGLPSDRFSAERPEGSISTLTIQRTEQRDSAMYRCASSFTRESPLHFGNGTRLTVT.

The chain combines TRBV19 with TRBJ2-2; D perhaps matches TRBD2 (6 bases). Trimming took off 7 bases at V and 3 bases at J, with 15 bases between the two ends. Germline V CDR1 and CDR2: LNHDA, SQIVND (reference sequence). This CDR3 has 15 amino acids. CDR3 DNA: TGTGCCAGTAAGCGGGCCCGAAGGGACACCGGGGAGCTGTTTTTT. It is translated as CASKRARRDTGELFF.

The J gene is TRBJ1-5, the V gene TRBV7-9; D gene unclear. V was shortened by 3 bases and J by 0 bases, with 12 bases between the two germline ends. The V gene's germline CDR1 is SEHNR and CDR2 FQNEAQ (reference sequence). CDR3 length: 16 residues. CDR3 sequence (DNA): TGTGCCAGCAGCTTGGGAGCCGGTAATAGCAATCAGCCCCAGCATTTT. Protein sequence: CASSLGAGNSNQPQHF.

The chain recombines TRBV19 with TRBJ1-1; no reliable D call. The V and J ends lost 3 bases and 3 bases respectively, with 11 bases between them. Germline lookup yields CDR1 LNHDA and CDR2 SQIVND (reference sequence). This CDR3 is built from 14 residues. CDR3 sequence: CASSIPVPDTEAFF. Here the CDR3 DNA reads TGTGCCAGTAGTATCCCGGTCCCGGACACTGAAGCTTTCTTT.

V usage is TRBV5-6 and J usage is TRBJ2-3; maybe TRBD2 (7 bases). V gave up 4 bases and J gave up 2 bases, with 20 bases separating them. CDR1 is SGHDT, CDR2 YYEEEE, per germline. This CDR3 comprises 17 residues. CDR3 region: CASSRGARGPSTDTQYF. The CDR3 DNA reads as TGTGCCAGCAGCCGGGGGGCTCGCGGCCCCTCCACAGATACGCAGTATTTT.

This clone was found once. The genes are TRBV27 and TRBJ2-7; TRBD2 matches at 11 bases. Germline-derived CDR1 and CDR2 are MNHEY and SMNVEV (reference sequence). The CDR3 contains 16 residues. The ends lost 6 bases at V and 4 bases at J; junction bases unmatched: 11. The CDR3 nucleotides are TGTGCCAGCAGCCTAACTAGCGGGAGAGGTTTGTACGAGCAGTACTTC. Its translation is CASSLTSGRGLYEQYF.

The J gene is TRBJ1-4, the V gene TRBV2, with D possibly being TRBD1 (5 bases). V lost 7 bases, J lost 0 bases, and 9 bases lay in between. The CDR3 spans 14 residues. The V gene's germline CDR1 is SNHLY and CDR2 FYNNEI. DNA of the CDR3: TGTGCCAGCAAGGAGGGACCAACTAATGAAAAACTGTTTTTT. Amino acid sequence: CASKEGPTNEKLFF.

Here the CDR3 reads CASSLARGTDTQYF. The DNA of the CDR3 is TGTGCCAGCAGCTTAGCAAGGGGGACAGATACGCAGTATTTT. This chain joins TRBV7-7 and TRBJ2-3; the D gene is possibly TRBD1 (6 bases). Germline assignment: CDR1 SSHAT and CDR2 FNYEAQ (reference sequence). Trimming removed 0 bases from V and 3 bases from J, with 7 bases in between. The CDR3 spans 14 residues.

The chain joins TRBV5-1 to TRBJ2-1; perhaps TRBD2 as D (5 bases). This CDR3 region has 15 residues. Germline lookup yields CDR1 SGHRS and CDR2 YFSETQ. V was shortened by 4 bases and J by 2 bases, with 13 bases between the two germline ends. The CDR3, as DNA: TGCGCCAGCAGCACGGACGTGGGAGCCTACAATGAGCAGTTCTTC. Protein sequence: CASSTDVGAYNEQFF. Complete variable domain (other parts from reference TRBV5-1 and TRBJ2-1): KAGVTQTPRYLIKTRGQQVTLSCSPISGHRSVSWYQQTPGQGLQFLFEYFSETQRNKGNFPGRFSGRQFSNSRSEMNVSTLELGDSALYLCASSTDVGAYNEQFFGPGTRLTVL.

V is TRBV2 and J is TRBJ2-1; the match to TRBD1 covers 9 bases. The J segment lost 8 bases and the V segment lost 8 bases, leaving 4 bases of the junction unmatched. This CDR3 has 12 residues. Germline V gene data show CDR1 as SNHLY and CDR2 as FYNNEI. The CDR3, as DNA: TGTGCCAGCGACCGACAGGGGGATGAGCAGTTCTTC. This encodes CASDRQGDEQFF.

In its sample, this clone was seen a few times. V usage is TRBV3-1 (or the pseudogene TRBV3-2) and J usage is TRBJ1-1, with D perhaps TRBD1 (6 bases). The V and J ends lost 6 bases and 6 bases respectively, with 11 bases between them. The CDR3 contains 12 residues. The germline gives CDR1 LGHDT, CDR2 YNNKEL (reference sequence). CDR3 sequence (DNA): TGTGCCAGCAGGCGAACAGGGTCTGAAGCTTTCTTT. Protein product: CASRRTGSEAFF.

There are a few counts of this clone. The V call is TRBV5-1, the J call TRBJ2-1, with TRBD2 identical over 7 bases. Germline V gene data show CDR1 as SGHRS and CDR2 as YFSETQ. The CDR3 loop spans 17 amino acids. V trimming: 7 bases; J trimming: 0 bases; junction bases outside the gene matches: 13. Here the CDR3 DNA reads TGCGCCAGCTCGGCGCGGGAGCTCGGGTTCTCCTACAATGAGCAGTTCTTC. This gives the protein CASSARELGFSYNEQFF.

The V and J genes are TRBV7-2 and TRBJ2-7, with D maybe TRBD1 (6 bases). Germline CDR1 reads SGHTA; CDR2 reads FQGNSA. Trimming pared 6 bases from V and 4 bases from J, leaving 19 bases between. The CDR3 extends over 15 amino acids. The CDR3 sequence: CASRPTAAGTYEQYF. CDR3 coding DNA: TGTGCCAGCAGGCCCACTGCAGCCGGGACATACGAGCAGTACTTC.

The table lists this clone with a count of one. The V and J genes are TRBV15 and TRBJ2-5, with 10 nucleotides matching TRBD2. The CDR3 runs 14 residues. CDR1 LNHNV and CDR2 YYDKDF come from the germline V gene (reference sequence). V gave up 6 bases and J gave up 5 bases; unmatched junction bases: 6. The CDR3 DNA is TGTGCCACCAGGGAGCGGGGGGGCGGGGAGACCCAGTACTTC. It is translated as CATRERGGGETQYF.

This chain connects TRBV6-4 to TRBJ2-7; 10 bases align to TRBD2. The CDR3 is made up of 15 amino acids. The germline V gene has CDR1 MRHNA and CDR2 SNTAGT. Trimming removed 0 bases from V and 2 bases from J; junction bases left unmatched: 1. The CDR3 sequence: CASSDSSGGAYEQYF. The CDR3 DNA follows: TGTGCCAGCAGTGACTCGAGCGGGGGGGCCTACGAGCAGTACTTC.

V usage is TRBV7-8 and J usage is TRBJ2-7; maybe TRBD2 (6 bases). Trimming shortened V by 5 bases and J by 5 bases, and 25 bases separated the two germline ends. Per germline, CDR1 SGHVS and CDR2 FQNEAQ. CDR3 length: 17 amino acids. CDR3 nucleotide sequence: TGTGCCAGCAGCCGAGGGCCCCGGGCAGGGAGGTTCGACGAGCAGTACTTC. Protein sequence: CASSRGPRAGRFDEQYF.

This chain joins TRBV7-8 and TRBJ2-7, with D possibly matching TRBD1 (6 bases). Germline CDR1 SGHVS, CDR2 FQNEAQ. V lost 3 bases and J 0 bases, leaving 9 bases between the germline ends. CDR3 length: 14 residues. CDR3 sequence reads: CASSFDRSSYEQYF. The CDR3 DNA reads TGTGCCAGCAGCTTTGACAGGTCCTCCTACGAGCAGTACTTC. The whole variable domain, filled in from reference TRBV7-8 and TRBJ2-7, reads GAGVSQSPRYKVAKRGQDVALRCDPISGHVSLFWYQQALGQGPEFLTYFQNEAQLDKSGLPSDRFFAERPEGSVSTLKIQRTQQEDSAVYLCASSFDRSSYEQYFGPGTRLTVT.

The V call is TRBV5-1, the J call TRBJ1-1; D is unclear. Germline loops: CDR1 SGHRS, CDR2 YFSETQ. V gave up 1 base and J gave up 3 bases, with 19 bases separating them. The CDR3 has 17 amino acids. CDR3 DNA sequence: TGCGCCAGCAGCTTGTTTTTAGGGCGCGGGTCGGACACTGAAGCTTTCTTT. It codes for CASSLFLGRGSDTEAFF.

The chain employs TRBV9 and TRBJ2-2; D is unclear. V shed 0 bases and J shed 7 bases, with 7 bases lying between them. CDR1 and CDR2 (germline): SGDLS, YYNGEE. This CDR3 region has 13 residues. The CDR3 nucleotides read TGTGCCAGCAGCGTAGATTTCCGCGGGGAGCTGTTTTTT. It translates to CASSVDFRGELFF.

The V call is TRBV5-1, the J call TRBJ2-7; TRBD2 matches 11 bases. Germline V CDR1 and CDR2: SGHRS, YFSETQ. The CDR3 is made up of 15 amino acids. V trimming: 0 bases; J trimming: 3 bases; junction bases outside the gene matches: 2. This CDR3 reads CASSLGGLADYEQYF. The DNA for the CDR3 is TGCGCCAGCAGCTTGGGGGGACTAGCGGACTACGAGCAGTACTTC.

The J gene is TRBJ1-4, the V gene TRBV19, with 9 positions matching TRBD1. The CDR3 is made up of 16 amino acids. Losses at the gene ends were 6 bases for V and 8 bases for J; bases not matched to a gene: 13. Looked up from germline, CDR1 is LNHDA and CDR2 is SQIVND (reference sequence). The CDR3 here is CASSSPVGQGNEKLFF. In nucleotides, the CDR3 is TGTGCCAGTAGCAGCCCGGTCGGACAGGGGAACGAAAAACTGTTTTTT.

The CDR3 reads CASSLRPRSGYEQYF. DNA of the CDR3: TGTGCCAGCAGTTTAAGGCCACGGTCAGGGTATGAGCAGTACTTC. The V call is TRBV28, the J call TRBJ2-7; tentative D call: TRBD1 (5 bases). The CDR3 is made up of 15 amino acids. The germline V and J ends were trimmed by 2 bases and 7 bases, with 18 bases remaining between them. Germline-derived CDR1 and CDR2 are MDHEN and SYDVKM. Together with reference TRBV28 and TRBJ2-7, the CDR3 gives the full variable domain: DVKVTQSSRYLVKRTGEKVFLECVQDMDHENMFWYRQDPGLGLRLIYFSYDVKMKEKGDIPEGYSVSREKKERFSLILESASTNQTSMYLCASSLRPRSGYEQYFGPGTRLTVT.